This passage covers 5 T cell receptor beta chains from one sample sequenced in a study of response to subunit inactivated influenza vaccine. One entry per CDR3 protein, called by TCRdb with MiXCR from the RT-PCR reads. Here the sample spans 550,000 to 800,000 distinct CDR3 sequences, more than 15% being singletons. Sequencing used PBMCs from blood, obtained approximately 13 days after vaccination. Every receptor here comes from a man aged 45-65 years who received an inactivated influenza vaccine.

The chain has TRBV20-1 and TRBJ2-1, with 11 bases that match TRBD2. Unmatched junction bases numbered 8, after V lost 6 bases and J lost 1 base. Germline CDR1 DFQATT, CDR2 SNEGSKA (reference sequence). This CDR3 has 16 residues. The CDR3 loop is CSAKTLAGGSYNEQFF. The CDR3 nucleotides are TGCAGTGCCAAAACCCTAGCGGGAGGATCCTACAATGAGCAGTTCTTC.

There are a few counts of this clonotype. The chain is built from TRBV4-1 and TRBJ1-5; the D is unclear. Trimming removed 0 bases at V and 3 bases at J, with 12 bases between. In germline, CDR1 is MGHRA, CDR2 YSYEKL. The CDR3 totals 16 residues. Written as DNA, the CDR3 is TGCGCCAGCAGCCAAGAAATTTCGCAGTACAATCAGCCCCAGCATTTT. The encoded protein is CASSQEISQYNQPQHF.

V gene TRBV7-2 combines with J gene TRBJ2-5; 9 nucleotides line up with TRBD1. Germline V CDR1 and CDR2: SGHTA, FQGNSA. CDR3 length: 14 residues. Trimming took 11 bases from V and 4 from J; bases not matched to a gene: 11. This CDR3 is CAESGTGLPETQYF. The CDR3 nucleotides read TGTGCCGAATCCGGGACAGGGCTTCCAGAGACCCAGTACTTC. Full variable domain (rest looked up from reference TRBV7-2 and TRBJ2-5): GAGVSQSPSNKVTEKGKDVELRCDPISGHTALYWYRQSLGQGLEFLIYFQGNSAPDKSGLPSDRFSAERTGGSVSTLTIQRTQQEDSAVYLCAESGTGLPETQYFGPGTRLLVL.

This chain connects TRBV3-1 to TRBJ2-1; D gene unclear. Deletions cut 3 bases from V and 16 bases from J, with 19 bases between. The CDR3 spans 13 residues. Germline CDR1 reads LGHDT; CDR2 reads YNNKEL (reference sequence). Written as DNA, the CDR3 is TGTGCCAGCAGCCACTTGGTGGGAAGTGGGGAATTCTTC. Amino acid sequence: CASSHLVGSGEFF.

This clonotype was observed a handful of times. V is TRBV2 and J is TRBJ2-2, with D tentatively TRBD1 (6 bases). Per germline, CDR1 SNHLY and CDR2 FYNNEI. With 3 bases removed from V and 6 bases from J, the gap between germline ends came to 17 bases. This CDR3 has 16 amino acids. The CDR3 spells CASSDSGAGIAGELFF. The CDR3 DNA follows: TGTGCCAGCAGTGATTCAGGGGCAGGGATCGCCGGGGAGCTGTTTTTT. Drawing the rest from reference TRBV2 and TRBJ2-2, the complete variable domain is EPEVTQTPSHQVTQMGQEVILRCVPISNHLYFYWYRQILGQKVEFLVSFYNNEISEKSEIFDDQFSVERPDGSNFTLKIRSTKLEDSAMYFCASSDSGAGIAGELFFGEGSRLTVL.